What follows is one TCR beta chain and its context. This specimen belongs to a study of shared clonotypes between healthy human individuals. Sequencing of unsorted PBMC DNA was carried out using ten immunoSEQ deep assay plates. Sequencing used immunoSEQ multiplex PCR; TCRdb keeps in-frame clones, though not all of them. Found here are 450,000 to 500,000 clones, 60% to 80% of them singletons; the top ten hold around 12%. The CDR3 is 15 residues long. The ends were cut back, 5 bases at V and 1 base at J, with 13 bases in the middle. The germline V gene has CDR1 SGHTA and CDR2 FQGNSA. The source material was PBMCs. The rearrangement uses TRBV7-2 and TRBJ2-3; D is uncertain. This TCR came from a woman between 35 and 50 years old in good health. Some clones in this sample may be carry-over from other donors' samples. In DNA, the CDR3 is TGTGCCAGCAGCCTACAAGCCGTGCGCACAGATACGCAGTATTTT. It encodes CASSLQAVRTDTQYF.